This is a list of T cell receptor beta chains from one sample in a study of T cell responses to AZD1222 COVID-19 vaccine. The data were produced by immunoSEQ multiplex PCR, yet TCRdb's version contains in-frame clones alone and is incomplete. The sample has approximately 140,000 clones; more than 85% are singletons. The material was peripheral blood, obtained on day 0 of AZD1222 vaccination. These receptors all stem from an adult in good health. CDR3s include the opening cysteine and the closing phenylalanine or tryptophan. A D gene is named only where the DNA matches it firmly. Clone size is stated in some rows and not others, as once, few, many or a class when expanded.

cdr3_nt: TGCGCCAGCAGCCAAGAACCCCGGTCGGCAGGGGTCCCAGCCCTCCACTTT
cdr3_aa: CASSQEPRSAGVPALHF
j_call: TRBJ1-6
clone_size: .
d_call: .
v_call: TRBV4-1

cdr3_nt: TGTGCCAGCAGTTTACTAGCGGGAGGGCCGGGTATAAATGAGCAGTTCTTC
cdr3_aa: CASSLLAGGPGINEQFF
j_call: TRBJ2-1
clone_size: .
d_call: TRBD2
v_call: TRBV27

cdr3_nt: TGTGCCATCAGGGTTAAATTGTCCAGGAGAAGATATAGCAATCAGCCCCAGCATTTT
cdr3_aa: CAIRVKLSRRRYSNQPQHF
j_call: TRBJ1-5
clone_size: .
d_call: .
v_call: TRBV10-3

cdr3_nt: TGTGCCAGCAGCTTAGAACATATTTCGGAGACCCAGTACTTC
cdr3_aa: CASSLEHISETQYF
j_call: TRBJ2-5
clone_size: .
d_call: .
v_call: TRBV7-2

cdr3_nt: TGCGCCAGCAGCCAAGTGCGTGGCACTGAAGCTTTCTTT
cdr3_aa: CASSQVRGTEAFF
j_call: TRBJ1-1
clone_size: .
d_call: .
v_call: TRBV4-3

cdr3_nt: TGTGCCAGCAGTTCTGAACAGGGGGTGGTCACTGAAGCTTTCTTT
cdr3_aa: CASSSEQGVVTEAFF
j_call: TRBJ1-1
clone_size: .
d_call: TRBD1
v_call: TRBV27

cdr3_nt: TGTGCCAGCAGCTTATCGCCCGGGACAGGGACGGGCTACACCTTC
cdr3_aa: CASSLSPGTGTGYTF
j_call: TRBJ1-2
clone_size: .
d_call: TRBD1
v_call: TRBV7-2

cdr3_nt: TGTGCCAGCAGTGATACAGGCAGCTCCTACAATGAGCAGTTCTTC
cdr3_aa: CASSDTGSSYNEQFF
j_call: TRBJ2-1
clone_size: .
d_call: .
v_call: TRBV28

cdr3_nt: TGCGCCAGCAGCCAAGCCGAAGCGGGAGGGGCTTACAATGAGCAGTTCTTC
cdr3_aa: CASSQAEAGGAYNEQFF
j_call: TRBJ2-1
clone_size: .
d_call: TRBD2
v_call: TRBV4-1

cdr3_nt: TGTGCCAGCTCACCACGGCGCTCAGATAACTCCTACGAGCAGTACTTC
cdr3_aa: CASSPRRSDNSYEQYF
j_call: TRBJ2-7
clone_size: .
d_call: .
v_call: TRBV18

cdr3_nt: TGTGCCAGCAGTGACGGAACCTACAATGAGCAGTTCTTC
cdr3_aa: CASSDGTYNEQFF
j_call: TRBJ2-1
clone_size: once
d_call: .
v_call: TRBV27

cdr3_nt: TGTGCCAGCAGCTGGGACAGGGGGCAGGGCTACACCTTC
cdr3_aa: CASSWDRGQGYTF
j_call: TRBJ1-2
clone_size: .
d_call: TRBD1
v_call: TRBV6-5

cdr3_nt: TGTGCCACCAGCAGAGTGGGTCTAGCGGGAGAGAGTGAGCAGTTCTTC
cdr3_aa: CATSRVGLAGESEQFF
j_call: TRBJ2-1
clone_size: .
d_call: TRBD2
v_call: TRBV15

cdr3_nt: TGTGCCAGCAGTGACAGTCCCGACACCGGGGAGCTGTTTTTT
cdr3_aa: CASSDSPDTGELFF
j_call: TRBJ2-2
clone_size: .
d_call: .
v_call: TRBV27

cdr3_nt: TGTGCCAGCAGATTGTACAACAATTCACCCCTCCACTTT
cdr3_aa: CASRLYNNSPLHF
j_call: TRBJ1-6
clone_size: .
d_call: .
v_call: TRBV28

cdr3_nt: TGTGCCAGCAGCTTATATCTCACCGGGGAGCTGTTTTTT
cdr3_aa: CASSLYLTGELFF
j_call: TRBJ2-2
clone_size: .
d_call: .
v_call: TRBV7-3

cdr3_nt: TGTGCCAGCTCATCGGACAGGCAGTCTGAAGCTTTCTTT
cdr3_aa: CASSSDRQSEAFF
j_call: TRBJ1-1
clone_size: .
d_call: TRBD1
v_call: TRBV18

cdr3_nt: TGTGCCAGCAGCACGGCATACACCGGGGAGCTGTTTTTT
cdr3_aa: CASSTAYTGELFF
j_call: TRBJ2-2
clone_size: .
d_call: .
v_call: TRBV11-2

cdr3_nt: TGCGCCAGCAGCTTGACTAGCGGGAGGAGCACAGATACGCAGTATTTT
cdr3_aa: CASSLTSGRSTDTQYF
j_call: TRBJ2-3
clone_size: .
d_call: TRBD2
v_call: TRBV5-1

cdr3_nt: TGCGCCAGCAGCTTGGGCCAACCCACAGGGAATGAGCAGTACTTC
cdr3_aa: CASSLGQPTGNEQYF
j_call: TRBJ2-7
clone_size: once
d_call: .
v_call: TRBV5-1

cdr3_nt: TGTGCCAGCAGGCCGGGACAGGGAAGGGCCCAGCATTTT
cdr3_aa: CASRPGQGRAQHF
j_call: TRBJ1-5
clone_size: .
d_call: TRBD1
v_call: TRBV6-5

cdr3_nt: TGTGCCATCAAAGGGGCGAGCAATCAGCCCCAGCATTTT
cdr3_aa: CAIKGASNQPQHF
j_call: TRBJ1-5
clone_size: .
d_call: .
v_call: TRBV10-3

cdr3_nt: TGTGCCAGCAAAAGTGACAGCGCATACGAGCAGTACTTC
cdr3_aa: CASKSDSAYEQYF
j_call: TRBJ2-7
clone_size: .
d_call: .
v_call: TRBV6-5

cdr3_nt: TGCGCCAGCAGCCTCGCCAGCACCGGGGAGCTGTTTTTT
cdr3_aa: CASSLASTGELFF
j_call: TRBJ2-2
clone_size: .
d_call: .
v_call: TRBV4-1

cdr3_nt: TGTGCCAGCGGGCTAGCGGGATCCCTGGGCGCCTACGAGCAGTACTTC
cdr3_aa: CASGLAGSLGAYEQYF
j_call: TRBJ2-7
clone_size: .
d_call: TRBD2
v_call: TRBV28